Below are 14 T cell receptor beta chains sequenced from a single sample in a study of cytomegalovirus exposure and HLA in healthy donors. Method: immunoSEQ multiplex PCR; TCRdb's copy keeps in-frame clones and lacks some. The table lists around 230,000 clones, 70% to 90% of them singletons, with around 1.3% in the top ten. The sequenced sample consisted of PBMCs. These receptors originate from a woman younger than 45 in good health and CMV-seropositive.

This clone was picked up a small number of times. The chain couples TRBV19 to TRBJ2-1, with 8 nucleotides matching TRBD2. J was trimmed by 6 bases and V by 7 bases; bases with no gene match: 8. Germline assignment: CDR1 LNHDA and CDR2 SQIVND (reference sequence). This CDR3 contains 14 residues. CDR3 region: CASIGREAGNEQFF. The CDR3 bases are TGTGCCAGTATCGGGCGGGAGGCCGGCAATGAGCAGTTCTTC. The whole variable domain, filled in from reference TRBV19 and TRBJ2-1, reads DGGITQSPKYLFRKEGQNVTLSCEQNLNHDAMYWYRQDPGQGLRLIYYSQIVNDFQKGDIAEGYSVSREKKESFPLTVTSAQKNPTAFYLCASIGREAGNEQFFGPGTRLTVL.

This chain connects TRBV27 to TRBJ2-7; no reliable D call. Germline loops: CDR1 MNHEY, CDR2 SMNVEV (reference sequence). The CDR3 is 13 amino acids. The V and J ends lost 3 bases and 3 bases respectively, with 9 bases between them. DNA for the CDR3: TGTGCCAGCAGTTTGGGCCGTCACTACGAGCAGTACTTC. It specifies CASSLGRHYEQYF.

The chain is built from TRBV2 and TRBJ2-2; 9 bases agree with TRBD1. The CDR3 totals 15 residues. The V segment lost 6 bases and the J segment 7 bases; nucleotides outside the gene matches: 9. Germline V lookup: CDR1 SNHLY, CDR2 FYNNEI. Here the CDR3 reads CASSGPGQGIGELFF. The CDR3 DNA follows: TGTGCCAGCAGCGGGCCGGGACAGGGTATCGGGGAGCTGTTTTTT.

The chain is built from TRBV5-4 and TRBJ2-2; 10 bases line up with TRBD2. Germline loops: CDR1 SGHNT, CDR2 YYREEE (reference sequence). The V segment lost 2 bases and the J segment 5 bases; nucleotides outside the gene matches: 3. The CDR3 sequence is 15 residues long. DNA for the CDR3: TGTGCCAGCAGCTTCGGACTAGCGGAAACCGGGGAGCTGTTTTTT. It encodes CASSFGLAETGELFF.

This clone showed up just once. This chain links TRBV12-5 with TRBJ1-2; D unclear. This CDR3 is built from 13 residues. Trimming removed 7 bases from V and 4 bases from J, with 13 bases in between. The germline V gene has CDR1 LGHNT and CDR2 FRNRAP. In DNA form, the CDR3 reads TGTGCTAGTGCCCTAGGTGGGAGCTATGGCTACACCTTC. Translated: CASALGGSYGYTF.

This chain uses TRBV21-1 with TRBJ2-7; the table gives TRBD2 as D, unverified against the DNA. TRBV21-1 is marked as a pseudogene. This CDR3 region has 14 residues. The DNA for the CDR3 is TGTGCCAGCAGCAATGCCCCGGTTTTCTACGAGCAGTACTTC. Translation gives CASSNAPVFYEQYF.

This chain uses TRBV10-3 with TRBJ2-7, with 8 bases lining up with TRBD2. The J segment lost 0 bases and the V segment lost 5 bases, leaving 9 bases of the junction unmatched. Germline CDR1 reads ENHRY; CDR2 reads SYGVKD. This CDR3 contains 16 residues. The CDR3 DNA sequence: TGTGCCATCAGTCAGGATCTAGCGGGCAACTCCTACGAGCAGTACTTC. Protein product: CAISQDLAGNSYEQYF.

This clone showed up just once. The rearrangement uses TRBV27 and TRBJ1-5; TRBD1 aligns across 8 bases. The germline gives CDR1 MNHEY, CDR2 SMNVEV (reference sequence). The CDR3 has 13 amino acids. The V segment lost 3 bases and the J segment 5 bases; nucleotides outside the gene matches: 0. The CDR3 loop is CASSFRGHQPQHF. The CDR3 region has the DNA TGTGCCAGCAGTTTCAGGGGGCATCAGCCCCAGCATTTT.

The chain recombines TRBV4-1 with TRBJ2-1; 10 nucleotides line up with TRBD2. The length of the CDR3 is 19 residues. The germline CDR1 and CDR2 sequences are MGHRA and YSYEKL. J gave up 5 bases and V 6 bases, and 19 bases lay outside the gene matches. In DNA form, the CDR3 reads TGCGCCAGCAGTTCCCCAGGAGGTAGCGGGAGGACGTCCGACAATGAGCAGTTCTTC. Protein: CASSSPGGSGRTSDNEQFF.

The rearrangement joins TRBV9 to TRBJ2-1; TRBD2 matches 7 bases. The germline CDR1 and CDR2 sequences are SGDLS and YYNGEE. The length of the CDR3 is 13 residues. With V trimmed by 4 bases and J by 10 bases, 8 bases remained unmatched. The CDR3 DNA follows: TGTGCCAGCAGCTCCAGGACTAGTTTGGAGCAGTTCTTC. This encodes CASSSRTSLEQFF.

The chain carries TRBV30 and TRBJ2-7; 11 nucleotides line up with TRBD2. Germline CDR1 and CDR2: GTSNPN and SVGIG (reference sequence). This CDR3 region has 17 residues. With V trimmed by 0 bases and J by 3 bases, 10 bases remained unmatched. The CDR3 loop reads CAWSVPDGGLAGYEQYF. CDR3 nucleotide sequence: TGTGCCTGGAGTGTACCGGACGGCGGACTAGCGGGCTACGAGCAGTACTTC.

The chain employs TRBV4-1 and TRBJ2-7; no firm D call. Per the germline V gene, CDR1 is MGHRA and CDR2 is YSYEKL. The CDR3 length is 13 residues. V dropped 1 base and J dropped 4 bases, with 8 bases sitting between them. CDR3 bases: TGCGCCAGCAGCCAAGTTCCCTTTTACGAGCAGTACTTC. It codes for CASSQVPFYEQYF.

The J gene is TRBJ1-2, the V gene TRBV11-3, with D possibly matching TRBD1 (5 bases). Trimming cost V 2 bases and J 8 bases, with 21 bases left between them. From germline, CDR1 is SGHNT and CDR2 YENEEA. This CDR3 is built from 16 residues. The CDR3 DNA follows: TGTGCCAGCAGCTTAACTCGAGACAGTCTTCTGTCGGGCTACACCTTC. Protein sequence: CASSLTRDSLLSGYTF.

The rearrangement joins TRBV4-1 to TRBJ1-5; no reliable D call. The germline V gene has CDR1 MGHRA and CDR2 YSYEKL. The CDR3 sequence is 17 residues long. Trimming cost V 0 bases and J 0 bases, with 12 bases left between them. Here the CDR3 reads CASSQDKSGNSNQPQHF. The CDR3 nucleotides read TGCGCCAGCAGCCAAGATAAGTCCGGGAATAGCAATCAGCCCCAGCATTTT.